Listed below are T cell receptor beta chains from one sample, sequenced in a study of identical twins. TCRdb passed the 5' RACE reads through MiXCR, listing each CDR3 protein once. Of about 700,000 distinct CDR3 sequences listed, 5.5% to 7.5% are singletons. The material sequenced was naive T cells sorted from blood. These receptors came from a man aged 18 to 30 in good health. Each CDR3 is given with its conserved first and last residue. A D gene is named only where the DNA matches it firmly. The size of a clone is reported for some rows only, either as once, few or many, or as a class for expanded clones.

v_gene	j_gene	abundance	d_gene	CDR3nt	CDR3aa
TRBV29-1	TRBJ1-2	many	TRBD1	TGCAGCGTTGCGGACAGGGAGGAAAATGGCTACACCTTC	CSVADREENGYTF
TRBV6-5	TRBJ2-7	many	.	TGTGCCAGCAGTTATTATCAGACGAAGAGCTACGAGCAGTACTTC	CASSYYQTKSYEQYF
TRBV5-1	TRBJ2-1	.	.	TGCGCCAGAGAGGGTATAGCGCGTCCCCTCTCCTACAATGAGCAGTTCTTC	CAREGIARPLSYNEQFF
TRBV20-1	TRBJ2-1	few	.	TGCAGTGCCTTGCTGCGGACCGCGAGCTCCTACAATGAGCAGTTCTTC	CSALLRTASSYNEQFF
TRBV6-1	TRBJ2-1	many	TRBD2	TGTGCCAGCAGTGAAGTCCCTAGCGGGACGAACTACAATGAGCAGTTCTTC	CASSEVPSGTNYNEQFF
TRBV2	TRBJ1-6	.	.	TGTGCCAGCAGCCAAACACCGACCTCCTATAATTCACCCCTCCACTTT	CASSQTPTSYNSPLHF
TRBV10-3	TRBJ2-3	many	.	TGTGCCATCAGTCTGGCAGGGACAGATACGCAGTATTTT	CAISLAGTDTQYF
TRBV7-8	TRBJ2-2	.	.	TGTGCCAGCAGCCGGACTGGGTTTAGCGGGGAGCTGTTTTTT	CASSRTGFSGELFF
TRBV7-9	TRBJ2-1	.	.	TGTGCCAGCAGATCACAGGGTGAGAGGTGGGGAGAGCAGTTCTTC	CASRSQGERWGEQFF
TRBV4-2	TRBJ2-3	many	.	TGTGCCAGCAGCCGTGATCCAGGACCCTCTAGCACAGATACGCAGTATTTT	CASSRDPGPSSTDTQYF
TRBV20-1	TRBJ2-5	many	.	TGCAGTGCCCCTAAAACAACGGAAGAGACCCAGTACTTC	CSAPKTTEETQYF
TRBV7-9	TRBJ2-1	.	.	TGTGCCAGTCCCGGGACCGACGACCACAATGAGCAGTTCTTC	CASPGTDDHNEQFF
TRBV7-3	TRBJ2-7	few	TRBD1	TGTGCCAGCAGCGTTAACTCCCCGGGACAGGGTTCCTACGAGCAGTACTTC	CASSVNSPGQGSYEQYF
TRBV7-9	TRBJ2-4	many	.	TGTGCCAGCAGCCCTCCCACGAGTGGAGGGAACATTCAGTACTTC	CASSPPTSGGNIQYF
TRBV3-1	TRBJ2-1	.	.	TGTGCCAGCAGCCAAGTAGGTAGCAATGAGCAGTTCTTC	CASSQVGSNEQFF
TRBV5-1	TRBJ2-2	many	.	TGCGCCAGCAGCTTGGTTGCCACGAACACCGGGGAGCTGTTTTTT	CASSLVATNTGELFF
TRBV20-1	TRBJ1-1	many	.	TGCACCCCTATCCGGGGGCTCCCCCTAATGAACACTGAAGCTTTCTTT	CTPIRGLPLMNTEAFF
TRBV10-2	TRBJ2-5	.	.	TGCGCCAGCAGCAAAGGGGCAGAGACCCAGTACTTC	CASSKGAETQYF
TRBV5-1	TRBJ2-2	few	TRBD1	TGCGCCAGCAGGCAGGGGGCAACCGGGGAGCTGTTTTTT	CASRQGATGELFF
TRBV5-1	TRBJ2-1	many	.	TGCGCCAGCAGTCAGAGAAGGGCCTACAATGAGCAGTTCTTC	CASSQRRAYNEQFF
TRBV6-5	TRBJ1-4	few	.	TGTGCCAGCAGTTACAGTGGAGGGGATGGTGAAAAACTGTTTTTT	CASSYSGGDGEKLFF
TRBV7-2	TRBJ1-1	many	TRBD1	TGTGCCAGCAGCGGACGGACAGGGGGCACTGAAGCTTTCTTT	CASSGRTGGTEAFF
TRBV20-1	TRBJ1-6	.	.	TGCAGTGCTCGAAGGAGGTCGACAGGCTTCTATAATTCACCCCTCCACTTT	CSARRRSTGFYNSPLHF
TRBV20-1	TRBJ2-1	many	TRBD2	TGCAGTGCGCGATGGACTAGCGGTTTTAATGAGCAGTTCTTC	CSARWTSGFNEQFF
TRBV19	TRBJ2-2	few	TRBD2	TGTGCCAGTAGTATCATAAGCCGCCGGGGACTAGCGGGACAGCTCGAACATACCGGGGAGCTGTTTTTT	CASSIISRRGLAGQLEHTGELFF
TRBV14	TRBJ2-3	many	.	TGTGCCAGCAGCCAAGCCGGGACGAGGCGGACAGATACGCAGTATTTT	CASSQAGTRRTDTQYF
TRBV27	TRBJ2-7	.	.	TGTGCCAGCAGCCGATACGACACCTTATACGAGCAGTACTTC	CASSRYDTLYEQYF
TRBV3-1	TRBJ1-6	.	TRBD1	TGTGCCAGCAGCCACACCGGGACAGAATTTAATTCACCCCTCCACTTT	CASSHTGTEFNSPLHF
TRBV5-1	TRBJ1-1	many	.	TGCGCCAGCTCCAAAACGGGCACTGAAGCTTTCTTT	CASSKTGTEAFF
TRBV18	TRBJ2-7	few	TRBD1	TGTGCCAGCTCACCACCGGTTAACAGGGGGCCCTCCGAGCAGTACTTC	CASSPPVNRGPSEQYF
TRBV10-3	TRBJ2-2	many	TRBD1	TGTGCCATCAGGTCCGGGACAGGGGACTCCGGGGAGCTGTTTTTT	CAIRSGTGDSGELFF
TRBV15	TRBJ2-2	many	.	TGTGCCACCAGCAGCCGGCAGACCGGGGAGCTGTTTTTT	CATSSRQTGELFF
TRBV11-1	TRBJ2-2	.	TRBD2	TGTGCCAGCAGCTTTACTCCCGGACTAGCGGGAGACACCGGGGAGCTGTTTTTT	CASSFTPGLAGDTGELFF
TRBV12-3/TRBV12-4	TRBJ2-5	many	TRBD1	TGTGCCAGCACGGGACAGGGCTTAGAGACCCAGTACTTC	CASTGQGLETQYF
TRBV5-5	TRBJ2-2	many	.	TGTGCCAGCAGCCTCGTGAACACCGGGGAGCTGTTTTTT	CASSLVNTGELFF
TRBV12-3/TRBV12-4	TRBJ1-2	many	.	TGTGCCAGCACCCCCTCAGGAGGTCGCTATGGCTACACCTTC	CASTPSGGRYGYTF
TRBV10-3	TRBJ1-3	.	.	TGTGCCATCAGTGGAGTGGCTGGAAACACCATATATTTT	CAISGVAGNTIYF
TRBV7-9	TRBJ1-2	few	TRBD1	TGTGCCAGCAGCCTCGGGACAGTTGGCTACACCTTC	CASSLGTVGYTF
TRBV28	TRBJ2-5	many	.	TGTGCCAGCAAGCCGAACCCGCGGGAGACCCAGTACTTC	CASKPNPRETQYF
TRBV19	TRBJ2-1	.	.	TGTGCCAGTAGTATCGGACACAATGAGCAGTTCTTC	CASSIGHNEQFF
TRBV12-3/TRBV12-4	TRBJ1-1	many	.	TGTGCCAGCAGGACAATGACTGAAGCTTTCTTT	CASRTMTEAFF
TRBV20-1	TRBJ2-7	few	TRBD2	TGCAGTGCTAGAGATGAAGGACTAGCCTCCTACGAGCAGTACTTC	CSARDEGLASYEQYF
TRBV7-9	TRBJ1-2	.	.	TGTGCCAGCCGCCTGGGGGGGTCGGATGGCTACACCTTC	CASRLGGSDGYTF
TRBV20-1	TRBJ2-7	many	TRBD2	TGCAGTGTGGGACGGGAGGGGGTCTACGAGCAGTACTTC	CSVGREGVYEQYF
TRBV29-1	TRBJ2-7	many	.	TGCAGCGTTGAAGGTCCAGGTACAATCTACGAGCAGTACTTC	CSVEGPGTIYEQYF
TRBV20-1	TRBJ2-7	few	.	TGCAGTGCTAGAGCCCTTACCCCGGGACTTCACTCCGACGAGCAGTACTTC	CSARALTPGLHSDEQYF
TRBV9	TRBJ1-3	many	.	TGTGCCAGCAGCGTAGGGGGTGCATTCGGAAACACCATATATTTT	CASSVGGAFGNTIYF
TRBV28	TRBJ2-2	few	.	TGTGCCAGCAGCCTGCTGGGGTCGGGGGGCAACACCGGGGAGCTGTTTTTT	CASSLLGSGGNTGELFF
TRBV4-2	TRBJ2-1	many	.	TGTGCCAGCAGCCAAGATCGGAATGAGCAGTTCTTC	CASSQDRNEQFF
TRBV6-5	TRBJ2-1	few	.	TGTGCCAGCAGTTATATGAGCTCCTACAATGAGCAGTTCTTC	CASSYMSSYNEQFF
TRBV29-1	TRBJ2-3	.	TRBD2	TGCAGCGTGGATAGCGGGAGAGGGACCACAGATACGCAGTATTTT	CSVDSGRGTTDTQYF
TRBV20-1	TRBJ2-5	.	TRBD2	TGCAGTGCTCAGGGACTACCCCCTGAGGAGACCCAGTACTTC	CSAQGLPPEETQYF
TRBV9	TRBJ2-3	many	TRBD2	TGTGCCAGCAGCGGAGGGGAGACTAGCGCACCAGATACGCAGTATTTT	CASSGGETSAPDTQYF
TRBV12-3/TRBV12-4	TRBJ2-1	.	.	TGTGCCAGCAGTTTAGGGCTGGAACCCTCCACCTCTGCGAATGAGCAGTTCTTC	CASSLGLEPSTSANEQFF